The source of this T cell receptor (beta chain) is a study of OX40 agonist ivuxolimab in advanced cancers. Study background: Under the entry rules, prior anti-PD-1, anti-PD-L1 or anti-CTLA-4 therapy was allowed, and roughly 41% had some.

The CDR3 is made up of 13 amino acids. V lost 4 bases to trimming and J lost 5 bases; unmatched junction nucleotides: 4. CDR1 LGHNA and CDR2 YNFKEQ come from the germline V gene. Produced via immunoSEQ multiplex PCR; TCRdb's table is partial and in-frame only. The sample has 70,000 or so clones; 65% to 80% are singletons. This TCR was sampled from an adult with an advanced solid tumor such as melanoma, head and neck, liver or kidney cancer. The rearrangement links TRBV4-2 to TRBJ1-1; 7 positions match TRBD1. The specimen was CD4+ or CD8+ T cells sorted from blood, collected in a trial of the OX40 agonist ivuxolimab. CDR3 in DNA: TGTGCCAGCAGCCGCACAGGGGAGACTGAAGCTTTCTTT. Its protein product is CASSRTGETEAFF.